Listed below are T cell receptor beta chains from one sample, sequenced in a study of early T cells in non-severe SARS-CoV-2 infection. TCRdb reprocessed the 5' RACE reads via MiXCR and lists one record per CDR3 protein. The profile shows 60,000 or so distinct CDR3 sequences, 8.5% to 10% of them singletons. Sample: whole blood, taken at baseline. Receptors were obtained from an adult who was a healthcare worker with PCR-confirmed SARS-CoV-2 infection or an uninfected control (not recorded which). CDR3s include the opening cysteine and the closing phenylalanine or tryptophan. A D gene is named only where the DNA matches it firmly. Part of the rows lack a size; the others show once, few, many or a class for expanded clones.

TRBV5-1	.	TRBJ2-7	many	CASKINSGVLYEQYF	TGCGCCAGCAAAATCAATAGCGGAGTCCTCTACGAGCAGTACTTC
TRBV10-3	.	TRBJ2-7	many	CAISEIGEQYF	TGTGCCATCAGTGAGATCGGCGAGCAGTACTTC
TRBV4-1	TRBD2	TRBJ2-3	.	CASSHDPGASGTSIDTQYF	TGCGCCAGCAGCCATGACCCGGGAGCTAGCGGGACTAGCATAGATACGCAGTATTTT
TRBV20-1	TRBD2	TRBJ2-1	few	CSAREPGLPANEQFF	TGCAGTGCTAGAGAGCCGGGACTACCAGCCAATGAGCAGTTCTTC
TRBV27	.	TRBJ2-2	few	CAGRGANTGELFF	TGTGCCGGAAGAGGTGCAAACACCGGGGAGCTGTTTTTT
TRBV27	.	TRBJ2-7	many	CASSKTEIGEQYF	TGTGCCAGCTCGAAGACTGAAATAGGCGAGCAGTACTTC
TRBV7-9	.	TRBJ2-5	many	CASSHTLRTHAAQYF	TGTGCCAGCAGCCATACCCTCCGGACGCACGCGGCCCAGTACTTC
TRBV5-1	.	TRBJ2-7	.	CASSLFTALTYEQYF	TGCGCCAGCAGCTTGTTTACAGCGCTAACCTACGAGCAGTACTTC
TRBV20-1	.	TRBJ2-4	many	CSARGPGKNIQYF	TGCAGTGCGAGAGGACCGGGGAAAAACATTCAGTACTTC
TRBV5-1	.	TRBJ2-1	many	CASSLGGASSNEQFF	TGCGCCAGCAGCTTGGGAGGGGCCTCCAGTAATGAGCAGTTCTTC
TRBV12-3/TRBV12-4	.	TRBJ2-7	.	CASSLNYEQYF	TGTGCCAGCAGTTTAAATTACGAGCAGTACTTC
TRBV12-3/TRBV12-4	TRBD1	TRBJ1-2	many	CASSLWAGTGNYGYTF	TGTGCCAGCAGTTTATGGGCCGGGACAGGGAACTATGGCTACACCTTC
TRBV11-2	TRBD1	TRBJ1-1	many	CASSSSLTGGNTEAFF	TGTGCCAGCAGCTCGAGCCTGACAGGGGGGAACACTGAAGCTTTCTTT
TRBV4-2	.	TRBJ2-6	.	CASSQDESSGANVLTF	TGTGCCAGCAGCCAAGATGAAAGCTCTGGGGCCAACGTCCTGACTTTC
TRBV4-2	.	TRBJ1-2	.	CASSQAKEGGYTF	TGTGCCAGCAGCCAAGCCAAGGAAGGGGGCTACACCTTC
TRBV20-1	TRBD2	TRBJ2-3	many	CSAPFPRTSGGSDTQYF	TGCAGTGCCCCCTTCCCTCGGACTAGCGGGGGTTCAGATACGCAGTATTTT
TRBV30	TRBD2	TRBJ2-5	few	CAWVHWGGGETQYF	TGTGCCTGGGTCCATTGGGGGGGTGGAGAGACCCAGTACTTC
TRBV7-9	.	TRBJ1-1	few	CASSATIEAFF	TGTGCCAGCAGCGCAACCATTGAAGCTTTCTTT
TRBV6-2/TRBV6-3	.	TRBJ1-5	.	CASKHEEGNQPQHF	TGTGCCAGTAAACACGAGGAAGGCAATCAGCCCCAGCATTTT
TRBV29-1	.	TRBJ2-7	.	CSVEDPNARGVLLYEQYF	TGCAGCGTTGAAGACCCGAATGCCCGAGGGGTACTTCTCTACGAGCAGTACTTC
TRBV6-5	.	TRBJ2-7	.	CASSRSVGGSSEQYF	TGTGCCAGCAGCCGAAGCGTGGGGGGCAGCAGCGAGCAGTACTTC
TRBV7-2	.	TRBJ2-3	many	CASSPYESTDTQYF	TGTGCCAGCAGCCCCTACGAAAGCACAGATACGCAGTATTTT
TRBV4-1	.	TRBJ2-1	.	CASSQDQTTGHEQFF	TGCGCCAGCAGCCAAGACCAAACAACCGGGCATGAGCAGTTCTTC
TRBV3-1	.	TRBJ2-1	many	CASSQEASTAGSYNEQFF	TGTGCCAGCAGCCAAGAAGCCAGCACTGCGGGCTCCTACAATGAGCAGTTCTTC
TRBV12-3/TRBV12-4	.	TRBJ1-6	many	CASSSQGLYNSPLHF	TGTGCCAGCAGTTCCCAGGGACTGTATAATTCACCCCTCCACTTT
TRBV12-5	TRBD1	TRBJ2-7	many	CASGLQGGWYEQYF	TGTGCTAGTGGTTTGCAAGGGGGCTGGTACGAGCAGTACTTC
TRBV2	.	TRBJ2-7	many	CASRAGTPSHEQYF	TGTGCCAGCAGGGCCGGGACTCCCTCCCACGAGCAGTACTTC
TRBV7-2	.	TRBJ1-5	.	CASSYQGNQPQHF	TGTGCCAGCAGCTACCAGGGTAATCAGCCCCAGCATTTT
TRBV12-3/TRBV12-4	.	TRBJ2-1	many	CASSRYNEQFF	TGTGCCAGCAGTAGGTACAATGAGCAGTTCTTC
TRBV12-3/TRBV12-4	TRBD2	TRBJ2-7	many	CASGLSSGNYEQYF	TGTGCCAGCGGCCTGTCTAGCGGTAACTACGAGCAGTACTTC
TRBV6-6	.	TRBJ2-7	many	CASSYSGQGYEQYF	TGTGCCAGCAGTTACTCGGGCCAGGGCTACGAGCAGTACTTC
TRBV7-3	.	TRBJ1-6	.	CASSSNTNSPLHF	TGTGCCAGCAGCTCGAACACGAATTCACCCCTCCACTTT
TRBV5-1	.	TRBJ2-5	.	CASSLEVQETQYF	TGCGCCAGCAGCTTGGAAGTCCAAGAGACCCAGTACTTC
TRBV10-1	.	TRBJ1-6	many	CASSGSLNSPLHF	TGCGCCAGCAGTGGGTCCCTAAATTCACCCCTCCACTTT
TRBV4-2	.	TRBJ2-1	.	CASSQDARPGAEQFF	TGTGCCAGCAGCCAAGATGCGCGGCCTGGCGCCGAGCAGTTCTTC
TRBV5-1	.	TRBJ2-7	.	CASSLNRAYEQYF	TGCGCCAGCAGCTTGAATCGGGCCTACGAGCAGTACTTC
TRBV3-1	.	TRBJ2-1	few	CASSQGGEAYNEQFF	TGTGCCAGCAGCCAGGGTGGAGAGGCCTACAATGAGCAGTTCTTC
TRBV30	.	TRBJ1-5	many	CAWSVARGPSNQPQHF	TGTGCCTGGAGTGTGGCCAGGGGACCTAGCAATCAGCCCCAGCATTTT
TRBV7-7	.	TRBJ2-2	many	CASSLRDTGELFF	TGTGCTAGCAGTCTCCGCGACACCGGGGAGCTGTTTTTT
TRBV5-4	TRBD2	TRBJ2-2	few	CASSSRTRVSNTGELFF	TGTGCCAGCAGCTCCCGGACTAGAGTGTCGAACACCGGGGAGCTGTTTTTT
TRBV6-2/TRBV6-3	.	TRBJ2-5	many	CASSYNSLRRPQETQYF	TGTGCCAGCAGTTACAATTCCCTAAGACGGCCCCAAGAGACCCAGTACTTC